The clone carrying this T cell receptor beta chain was seen repeatedly, ten times or more. What it recognizes is unknown. The data are from a study of glioma-infiltrating T cells. Amplification of TCR alpha and beta CDR3 regions from RNA used iRepertoire nested multiplex PCR. One entry per CDR3 protein, called by TCRdb with MiXCR from the multiplex PCR reads. Found here are tens of thousands of distinct CDR3 sequences, about 40% of them singletons; the top ten hold approximately 38%. CDR1 is SGHTA, CDR2 FQGNSA, per germline. The CDR3 is 14 residues long. V shed 4 bases and J 5 bases; nucleotides not matched to a gene: 6. General observations from the study: Only very few CDR3 sequences appeared in both tissue and blood. Tissue-blood divergence was below expectation in non-neoplastic patients, above in gliomas.

The TCR was taken from a human donor with low-grade glioma or glioblastoma, undergoing nonglioma brain surgery, or in good health (not recorded which). Input material: glioma tissue, nonneoplastic brain tissue, or PBMCs (not recorded which). The chain employs TRBV7-2 and TRBJ2-7; 9 nucleotides align to TRBD1. CDR3 loop: CASSSRDRADEQYF. The CDR3 region has the DNA TGTGCCAGCAGCTCCCGGGACAGGGCAGACGAGCAGTACTTC.